This TCR beta chain appears in the sequencing data of a study of blood T cell repertoires in COVID-19. Clinical history reported by participants formed the basis on which cohorts were assigned. This CDR3 has 16 amino acids. Per germline, CDR1 MGHRA and CDR2 YSYEKL. The V segment lost 4 bases and the J segment 5 bases; nucleotides outside the gene matches: 5. Authors' analysis steps: Scientists estimated how many nucleated cells there were by amplifying reference gene primers. The protocol was immunoSEQ multiplex PCR, while the TCRdb copy is restricted to in-frame clones and leaves out a portion. That table is the source of V, J and clone size, and D and trimming were worked out from the DNA. In the table there are about 270,000 clones, about 88% of which are singletons.

V gene TRBV4-1 combines with J gene TRBJ1-6; 10 positions match TRBD1. The sequenced sample consisted of PBMCs or T cells enriched from blood (not recorded which). This clonotype was obtained from a woman aged 45-60 years who had recovered from COVID-19. The CDR3 here is CASSRDRGRDNSPLHF. The CDR3 bases are TGCGCCAGCAGCCGCGACAGGGGGCGGGATAATTCACCCCTCCACTTT.